The 16 T cell receptor beta chains below were found in one sample sequenced in a study of shared clonotypes between healthy human individuals (dated by TCRdb to 2018 to 2020). The protocol used for the library was the immunoSEQ multiplex PCR assay. Entries here come from immuneACCESS through TCRdb and include only in-frame sequences with V and J called. Some clones fail to appear in such tables; in the studies checked, an unresolved V gene covers under half of the shortfall, and the cause of the remainder is unknown. For this sample there are about 510,000 clones; 96% appear just once. The leading ten clones occupy less than 0.06% of the sample. The specimen was naive CD4+ T cells sorted from blood. The cell subset or site label, read with the paper, signifies: CD45RA+ positively selected. These receptors all stem from a woman between 25 and 40 years old in good health.

This chain uses TRBV27 with TRBJ1-3; D perhaps matches TRBD1 (5 bases). This CDR3 is 14 amino acids long. Trimming removed 5 bases at V and 2 bases at J, with 10 bases between. CDR1 and CDR2 from the germline V gene are MNHEY and SMNVEV (reference sequence). CDR3 sequence (DNA): TGTGCCAGCAGTCTCCGGACACCTGGAAACACCATATATTTT. The encoded protein is CASSLRTPGNTIYF.

This sequence joins TRBV5-6 and TRBJ1-2, with TRBD1 identical over 10 bases. V gave up 4 bases and J gave up 3 bases; unmatched junction bases: 6. This CDR3 is built from 15 residues. Looked up from germline, CDR1 is SGHDT and CDR2 is YYEEEE. In nucleotides, the CDR3 is TGTGCCAGCAGCCTGGCTGGGACAGGGGACTATGGCTACACCTTC. This codes for CASSLAGTGDYGYTF. Filled out from reference TRBV5-6 and TRBJ1-2, the complete variable domain reads DAGVTQSPTHLIKTRGQQVTLRCSPKSGHDTVSWYQQALGQGPQFIFQYYEEEERQRGNFPDRFSGHQFPNYSSELNVNALLLGDSALYLCASSLAGTGDYGYTFGSGTRLTVV.

V usage is TRBV6-6 and J usage is TRBJ1-1; unclear D gene. The CDR3 spans 13 residues. Germline-derived CDR1 and CDR2 are MNHNY and SVGAGI (reference sequence). The ends were cut back, 6 bases at V and 1 base at J, with 9 bases in the middle. CDR3 nucleotides: TGTGCCAGCAGGAACGACGGGAACACTGAAGCTTTCTTT. Encoded protein: CASRNDGNTEAFF.

This rearrangement joins TRBV4-1 to TRBJ1-4; 7 bases map to TRBD1. The germline V gene has CDR1 MGHRA and CDR2 YSYEKL. Trimming took 3 bases from V and 3 from J; bases not matched to a gene: 4. CDR3 length: 15 residues. CDR3 bases: TGCGCCAGCAGCCACCCACAGGGGTCTAATGAAAAACTGTTTTTT. This translates into CASSHPQGSNEKLFF.

CDR3 in DNA: TGTGCCAGCAGCTTAGAGTGGGGGATAGGCTACGAGCAGTACTTC. It encodes CASSLEWGIGYEQYF. The rearrangement uses TRBV11-2 and TRBJ2-7; D tentatively reads TRBD1 or TRBD2 (5 bases each). Trimming took 0 bases from V and 3 from J, leaving 12 bases between them. The CDR3 consists of 15 residues. CDR1 and CDR2 from the germline V gene are SGHAT and FQNNGV.

V is TRBV5-1 and J is TRBJ1-4; 7 nucleotides align to TRBD1. Trimming at V came to 0 bases and at J to 6 bases, leaving 2 bases not matched to a gene. This CDR3 comprises 14 residues. The germline gives CDR1 SGHRS, CDR2 YFSETQ. This CDR3 is CASSLGQGDEKLFF. As DNA, the CDR3 is TGCGCCAGCAGCTTGGGACAGGGTGATGAAAAACTGTTTTTT.

This rearrangement joins TRBV11-2 to TRBJ1-1; 10 nucleotides match TRBD1. The junction had 9 bases not matched to a gene; V was cut back by 4 bases and J by 10 bases. The CDR3 spans 14 residues. CDR1 SGHAT and CDR2 FQNNGV come from the germline V gene. This chain's CDR3 is CASSSGTGAVVAFF. The CDR3 coding sequence is TGTGCCAGCAGCTCAGGGACAGGGGCTGTTGTAGCTTTCTTT.

The chain recombines TRBV19 with TRBJ2-5; 13 bases map to TRBD2. Germline V gene sequence: CDR1 LNHDA, CDR2 SQIVND (reference sequence). This CDR3 has 16 amino acids. Trimming removed 5 bases from V and 5 bases from J; junction bases left unmatched: 8. The CDR3 bases are TGTGCCAGTAGTCCCGGACTAGCGGGAGATTGGGAGACCCAGTACTTC. This sequence encodes CASSPGLAGDWETQYF.

The chain combines TRBV28 with TRBJ1-5, with D possibly being TRBD1 (5 bases). This CDR3 contains 14 residues. The germline V gene encodes CDR1 MDHEN and CDR2 SYDVKM. V was shortened by 7 bases and J by 7 bases, with 17 bases between the two germline ends. The DNA of the CDR3 is TGTGCCAGCACCCCCCAGGGAGGAGGCCAGCCCCAGCATTTT. It specifies CASTPQGGGQPQHF.

This chain connects TRBV28 to TRBJ2-6; TRBD2 matches 8 bases. The CDR3 length is 18 residues. Germline CDR1 is MDHEN and CDR2 is SYDVKM. Trimming took 4 bases from V and 2 from J; bases not matched to a gene: 10. In DNA form, the CDR3 reads TGTGCCAGCAGTTGGGGGGCTAGCGGGCGAGCTGGGGCCAACGTCCTGACTTTC. Its translation is CASSWGASGRAGANVLTF.

This chain joins TRBV5-6 and TRBJ2-7; no definite D call. The V gene lost 1 base and the J gene lost 2 bases, with 16 bases spanning the gap. CDR3 length equals 16 residues. Looked up from germline, CDR1 is SGHDT and CDR2 is YYEEEE. The CDR3 coding sequence is TGTGCCAGCAGCTTGTATACCGGTTTTTCTACCTACGAGCAGTACTTC. Its translation: CASSLYTGFSTYEQYF.

The DNA of the CDR3 is TGTGCCACCAGCAGAGATCGGGTAGTTTCCTACGAGCAGTACTTC. As protein: CATSRDRVVSYEQYF. The chain links TRBV15 to TRBJ2-5; D is ambiguous. The assigned J gene may be wrong: the sequence end matches TRBJ2-7 better. This CDR3 comprises 15 residues. Germline V gives CDR1 LNHNV, CDR2 YYDKDF (reference sequence).

The chain combines TRBV5-8 with TRBJ1-5; D is perhaps TRBD1 (6 bases). Germline V lookup: CDR1 SGHTS, CDR2 YDEGEE. Trimming took 0 bases from V and 6 from J, leaving 13 bases between them. This CDR3 comprises 15 residues. The CDR3 loop is CASSLGGGTGQPQHF. The CDR3 coding sequence is TGTGCCAGCAGCTTGGGCGGGGGCACAGGTCAGCCCCAGCATTTT.

This rearrangement joins TRBV11-2 to TRBJ2-3; the D is unclear. CDR1 is SGHAT, CDR2 FQNNGV, per germline. The CDR3 totals 15 residues. The germline V and J ends were trimmed by 5 bases and 2 bases, with 14 bases remaining between them. This chain's CDR3 is CASSRAVRATDTQYF. CDR3 DNA sequence: TGTGCCAGCAGCCGAGCTGTCAGAGCCACAGATACGCAGTATTTT.

V is TRBV30 and J is TRBJ1-2; D gene ambiguous. Per the germline V gene, CDR1 is GTSNPN and CDR2 is SVGIG (reference sequence). CDR3 length equals 12 residues. V was cut by 7 bases and J by 4 bases, with 13 bases left in between. The CDR3 DNA follows: TGTGCCTCTAATCTGCTGACCTATGGCTACACCTTC. It specifies CASNLLTYGYTF. The full variable domain, in which reference TRBV30 and TRBJ1-2 provide the parts outside the CDR3, is SQTIHQWPATLVQPVGSPLSLECTVEGTSNPNLYWYRQAAGRGLQLLFYSVGIGQISSEVPQNLSASRPQDRQFILSSKKLLLSDSGFYLCASNLLTYGYTFGSGTRLTVV.

In its sample, this clone was seen once. J is TRBJ2-5 and V is TRBV4-2; 10 bases line up with TRBD2. The last part of the DNA fits TRBJ2-7 better; the J call may be wrong. The CDR3 consists of 20 residues. From germline, CDR1 is LGHNA and CDR2 YNFKEQ. The CDR3 bases are TGTGCCAGCAGCCAAGCATCAGGCCTAGCGGGAGTACGGAATACCTACGAGCAGTACTTC. Its translation: CASSQASGLAGVRNTYEQYF.